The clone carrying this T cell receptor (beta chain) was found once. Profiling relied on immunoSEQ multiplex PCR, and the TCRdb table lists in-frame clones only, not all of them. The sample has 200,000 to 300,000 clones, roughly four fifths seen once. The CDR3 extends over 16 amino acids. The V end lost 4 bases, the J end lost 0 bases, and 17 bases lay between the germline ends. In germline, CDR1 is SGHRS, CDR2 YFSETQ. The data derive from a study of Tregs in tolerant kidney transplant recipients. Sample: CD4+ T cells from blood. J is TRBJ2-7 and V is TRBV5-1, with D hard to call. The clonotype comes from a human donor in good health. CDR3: CASSIIATPSSYEQYF. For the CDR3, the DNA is TGCGCCAGCAGCATCATTGCGACCCCCAGCTCCTACGAGCAGTACTTC. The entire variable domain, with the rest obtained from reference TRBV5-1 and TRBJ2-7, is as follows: KAGVTQTPRYLIKTRGQQVTLSCSPISGHRSVSWYQQTPGQGLQFLFEYFSETQRNKGNFPGRFSGRQFSNSRSEMNVSTLELGDSALYLCASSIIATPSSYEQYFGPGTRLTVT.